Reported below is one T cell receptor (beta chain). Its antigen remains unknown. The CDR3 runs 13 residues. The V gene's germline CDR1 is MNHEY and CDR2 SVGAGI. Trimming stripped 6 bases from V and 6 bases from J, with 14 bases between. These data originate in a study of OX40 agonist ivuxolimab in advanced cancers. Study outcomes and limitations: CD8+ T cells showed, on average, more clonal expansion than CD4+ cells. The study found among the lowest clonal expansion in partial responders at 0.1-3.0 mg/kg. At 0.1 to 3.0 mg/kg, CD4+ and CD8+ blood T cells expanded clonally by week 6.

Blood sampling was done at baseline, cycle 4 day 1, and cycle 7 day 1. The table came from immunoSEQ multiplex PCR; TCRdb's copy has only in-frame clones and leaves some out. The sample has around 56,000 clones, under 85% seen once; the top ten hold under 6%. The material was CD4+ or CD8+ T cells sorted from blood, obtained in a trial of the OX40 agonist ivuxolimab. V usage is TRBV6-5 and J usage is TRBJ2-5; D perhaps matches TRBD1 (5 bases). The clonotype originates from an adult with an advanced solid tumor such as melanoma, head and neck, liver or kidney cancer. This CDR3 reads CASRTGASKTQYF. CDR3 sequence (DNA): TGTGCCAGCAGAACAGGCGCCTCAAAGACCCAGTACTTC.